A single sample gave rise to the 15 T cell receptor beta chains below, sequenced in a study of blood T cells in healthy people across ages. Then a second PCR, running about 6 to 12 cycles, was carried out with a sample-barcoded 5' primer and a J-beta primer mix. MiXCR, applied by TCRdb to the 5' RACE reads, yields one record per CDR3 protein. The table lists some 700,000 distinct CDR3 sequences, around 46% of them singletons, with 20% to 25% in the top ten. The material sequenced was blood. These receptors were collected from a woman aged 60-75 years in good health.

The chain joins TRBV29-1 to TRBJ2-7; TRBD1 matches at 9 bases. Per the germline V gene, CDR1 is SQVTM and CDR2 is ANQGSEA. The CDR3 is 12 amino acids. V gave up 1 base and J gave up 7 bases; unmatched junction bases: 2. This chain's CDR3 is CSVEGTGEEQYF. The CDR3 region has the DNA TGCAGCGTTGAAGGGACAGGGGAGGAGCAGTACTTC.

The V gene is TRBV7-3, the J gene TRBJ2-1, with 9 bases matching TRBD2. From germline, CDR1 is SGHTA and CDR2 FQGTGA. The CDR3 is 16 amino acids. Trimming at V came to 5 bases and at J to 4 bases, leaving 9 bases not matched to a gene. CDR3 DNA sequence: TGTGCCAGCAGCCCCACGCTAGCGGGACTATACAATGAGCAGTTCTTC. This gives the protein CASSPTLAGLYNEQFF.

This clonotype has only a few counts. The chain has TRBV7-2 and TRBJ2-5; either TRBD1 or TRBD2 may fit D (6 bases each). The end of the DNA fits TRBJ2-7 better, so the J call may be wrong. The CDR3 length is 13 residues. Germline assignment: CDR1 SGHTA and CDR2 FQGNSA. The CDR3 here is CASSLKGGLEQYF. The CDR3 region has the DNA TGTGCCAGCAGCTTAAAGGGGGGACTCGAGCAGTACTTC.

V gene TRBV5-5 combines with J gene TRBJ1-1; TRBD1 might be the D (6 bases). This CDR3 comprises 15 residues. The V gene's germline CDR1 is SGHKS and CDR2 YYEKEE (reference sequence). Trimming removed 4 bases at V and 6 bases at J, with 19 bases between. This chain's CDR3 is CASSAQGGAGAEAFF. Here the CDR3 DNA reads TGTGCCAGCAGCGCCCAAGGGGGGGCGGGAGCTGAAGCTTTCTTT.

The chain carries TRBV6-2 or TRBV6-3 and TRBJ2-3; no clear D. The closer fit of TRBJ1-5 to the DNA end suggests the J call may be wrong. Per germline, CDR1 MNHEY and CDR2 SVGEGT. This CDR3 region has 16 residues. The DNA of the CDR3 is TGTGCCAGCAGTTACAGCCTAGCGGGAGAAAGAGATACGCAGCATTTT. Protein: CASSYSLAGERDTQHF.

The CDR3 DNA reads as TGCGCCAGCAGCCCCGTAACAGGGTTGGCTGAAGCTTTCTTT. Its protein is CASSPVTGLAEAFF. This sequence joins TRBV4-3 and TRBJ1-1; tentatively, D is TRBD1 (6 bases). Trimming pared 4 bases from V and 6 bases from J, leaving 15 bases between. The V gene's germline CDR1 is LGHNA and CDR2 YSLEER. This CDR3 region has 14 residues.

The V gene is TRBV10-2, the J gene TRBJ1-1, with a weak D call TRBD1 (5 bases). V lost 9 bases and J lost 0, with 14 bases in between. Germline CDR1 reads WSHSY; CDR2 reads SAAADI. The length of the CDR3 is 14 residues. The CDR3 DNA follows: TGCGCCAGTTGTCCGGAGGGGATGAACACTGAAGCTTTCTTT. Protein: CASCPEGMNTEAFF.

V and J are TRBV7-8 and TRBJ2-1; perhaps TRBD2 as D (6 bases). The DNA end favors TRBJ2-7, so the J call may be wrong. The CDR3 is made up of 16 amino acids. Germline V gives CDR1 SGHVS, CDR2 FQNEAQ. The CDR3 here is CASLAARDASYNEQYF. The CDR3 nucleotides read TGTGCCAGCCTCGCGGCGCGGGACGCCTCCTACAATGAGCAGTACTTC.

This clonotype was recorded a few times. This chain connects TRBV3-1 to TRBJ2-7; D may be TRBD1 or TRBD2 (5 bases each). The ends were cut back, 4 bases at V and 2 bases at J, with 9 bases in the middle. The germline V gene encodes CDR1 LGHDT and CDR2 YNNKEL (reference sequence). The CDR3 is made up of 13 amino acids. The CDR3 DNA sequence: TGTGCCAGCAGCCCGGGGCCGGCCTACGAGCAGTACTTC. It is translated as CASSPGPAYEQYF.

V is TRBV18 and J is TRBJ1-1; D not certain. The CDR3 runs to 14 residues. The germline V and J ends were trimmed by 2 bases and 2 bases, with 9 bases remaining between them. CDR1 KGHSH and CDR2 LQKENI come from the germline V gene. The CDR3 sequence is CASSPASLNTEAFF. For the CDR3, the DNA is TGTGCCAGCTCACCAGCCAGTCTAAACACTGAAGCTTTCTTT.

The genes are TRBV20-1 and TRBJ1-3; D is unclear. The CDR3 is 13 residues long. Trimming took 1 base from V and 6 from J, leaving 10 bases between them. From germline, CDR1 is DFQATT and CDR2 SNEGSKA (reference sequence). CDR3 DNA sequence: TGCAGTGCTAGAGGTCGTGCGGCAAACACCATATATTTT. This gives the protein CSARGRAANTIYF.

This clonotype was seen only a few times. The chain has TRBV7-3 and TRBJ1-6; 8 nucleotides line up with TRBD1. This CDR3 has 15 residues. Looked up from germline, CDR1 is SGHTA and CDR2 is FQGTGA. V shed 4 bases, J shed 6 bases, and the junction held 5 bases outside the gene matches. The CDR3 loop is CASSYTGGGNSPLHF. In DNA, the CDR3 is TGTGCCAGCAGCTATACAGGGGGTGGTAATTCACCCCTCCACTTT.

The chain joins TRBV12-3 or TRBV12-4 to TRBJ2-3, with D perhaps matching TRBD2 (5 bases). This CDR3 is 13 amino acids long. Trimming took off 5 bases at V and 6 bases at J, with 12 bases between the two ends. Here the CDR3 reads CASSRVRDDTQYF. CDR3 bases: TGTGCCAGCAGTAGGGTGAGGGATGATACGCAGTATTTT.

V gene TRBV20-1 combines with J gene TRBJ2-7; 7 nucleotides line up with TRBD1. The J call is uncertain, as TRBJ2-5 better fits the DNA end. In germline, CDR1 is DFQATT, CDR2 SNEGSKA (reference sequence). The CDR3 is made up of 15 amino acids. This CDR3 reads CSATHPGTAEETQYF. CDR3 DNA: TGCAGTGCTACCCACCCAGGGACAGCAGAAGAGACCCAGTACTTC.

This clonotype was seen a few times. The V gene is TRBV2, the J gene TRBJ2-7, with 12 bases matching TRBD2. The CDR3 has 17 residues. CDR1 and CDR2 from the germline V gene are SNHLY and FYNNEI. Trimming removed 7 bases from V and 3 bases from J; junction bases left unmatched: 13. CDR3 DNA: TGTGCCAGCACTAGGACTAGCGGGGCCCTCTTGAACTACGAGCAGTACTTC. Amino acids: CASTRTSGALLNYEQYF.